This is a list of T cell receptor beta chains from one sample in a study of breast tumors, draining lymph nodes, adjacent tissues. TCRdb recomputed calls from the multiplex PCR reads with MiXCR, one row per CDR3 protein. The table includes some 200,000 distinct CDR3 sequences, roughly 31% detected once. Sample: axillary lymph node tissue. The origin of the receptors is a female donor with breast cancer. Some clones in this sample may be carry-over from other donors' samples. Both conserved end residues are part of each CDR3. The D gene is left open where the match is weak. Size is omitted from some rows. Given values are once, few, many or a class for expanded clones.

j_call v_call clone_size d_call cdr3_aa cdr3_nt
TRBJ2-1 TRBV20-1 many TRBD1 CSASRGSSYNEQFF TGCAGTGCTAGCAGGGGGAGCTCCTACAATGAGCAGTTCTTC
TRBJ2-1 TRBV20-1 many NA CSATFSGSSYNEQFF TGCAGTGCTACTTTCTCGGGGAGCTCCTACAATGAGCAGTTCTTC
TRBJ2-7 TRBV11-2 many TRBD2 CASSLETSGVEQYF TGTGCCAGCAGCTTAGAGACTAGCGGGGTGGAGCAGTACTTC
TRBJ2-3 TRBV27 many TRBD2 CASYSVAGGTDTQYF TGTGCCAGCTATTCTGTAGCGGGAGGGACAGATACGCAGTATTTT
TRBJ1-2 TRBV5-1 many NA CASGDPGGNYGYTF TGCGCCAGCGGTGACCCCGGAGGAAACTATGGCTACACCTTC
TRBJ1-2 TRBV7-2 once NA CASSLGQQNYGYTF TGTGCCAGCAGCTTAGGACAGCAAAACTATGGCTACACCTTC
TRBJ1-3 TRBV19 many TRBD1 CATQTGDSSGNTIYF TGTGCCACCCAGACAGGGGACAGCTCTGGAAACACCATATATTTT
TRBJ2-3 TRBV9 NA NA CASSLGDPRTETQYF TGTGCCAGCAGCTTAGGAGATCCCCGCACAGAGACGCAGTATTTT
TRBJ2-5 TRBV5-1 NA TRBD2 CASSWTSGQDTQYF TGCGCCAGCAGCTGGACTAGCGGCCAAGACACCCAGTACTTC
TRBJ1-4 TRBV6-4 NA NA CASSESDISNEKLFF TGTGCCAGCAGTGAATCGGACATTTCTAATGAAAAACTGTTTTTT
TRBJ1-2 TRBV5-1 many NA CASSLSGGRSYGYTF TGCGCCAGCAGCTTGTCTGGAGGGAGAAGCTATGGCTACACCTTC
TRBJ2-2 TRBV6-7 few TRBD1 CASSTPDRGHTGELFF TGTGCCAGCTCAACCCCGGACAGGGGGCACACCGGGGAGCTGTTTTTT
TRBJ2-2 TRBV13 once NA CASSLPPINTGELFF TGCGCCAGCAGCTTGCCCCCGATAAACACCGGGGAGCTGTTTTTT
TRBJ2-5 TRBV2 NA TRBD2 CASSGGGSNRPQYF TGTGCCAGCAGTGGGGGGGGGAGCAATCGGCCCCAGTACTTC
TRBJ1-3 TRBV20-1 many TRBD1 CSARDRTGVLAGNTIYF TGCAGTGCTAGAGATAGGACAGGGGTCCTAGCTGGAAACACCATATATTTT
TRBJ1-2 TRBV2 once NA CASSKLRDSGRGGYTF TGTGCCAGCAGCAAACTCCGGGACTCGGGGCGTGGAGGCTACACCTTC
TRBJ1-1 TRBV29-1 many NA CSVDLKGGTEAFF TGCAGCGTTGATTTAAAGGGAGGTACTGAAGCTTTCTTT
TRBJ1-6 TRBV3-1 many TRBD1 CASSRQGRDSPLHF TGTGCCAGCAGCCGACAGGGGCGGGATTCACCCCTCCACTTT
TRBJ1-6 TRBV9 NA NA CASSLMGSNSPLPF TGTGCCAGCAGCCTTATGGGCTCCAATTCACCCCTCCCCTTT
TRBJ1-5 TRBV6-2/TRBV6-3 many TRBD1 CASKSTGGNQPQHF TGTGCCAGCAAATCTACAGGGGGCAATCAGCCCCAGCATTTT
TRBJ1-4 TRBV15 NA NA CATSRDPSTGRDEKLFF TGTGCCACCAGCAGAGATCCATCTACAGGGAGGGACGAAAAACTGTTTTTT
TRBJ1-5 TRBV6-1 many NA CASSITDNSNQPQHF TGTGCCAGCAGTATCACGGATAATAGCAATCAGCCCCAGCATTTT
TRBJ1-5 TRBV7-2 NA NA CASSLDRARQHF TGTGCCAGCAGCTTAGACCGAGCCAGACAGCATTTT
TRBJ2-5 TRBV12-3/TRBV12-4 many NA CASKTGKRETQYF TGTGCCAGTAAGACTGGAAAGAGGGAGACCCAGTACTTC
TRBJ2-7 TRBV28 NA NA CASNLSGQTIVEQYF TGTGCCAGCAATCTATCGGGACAAACGATAGTAGAGCAGTACTTC
TRBJ2-7 TRBV18 NA TRBD1 CASSPAGTGGREQYF TGTGCCAGCTCACCAGCGGGGACAGGGGGCCGCGAGCAGTACTTC
TRBJ2-3 TRBV11-3 NA TRBD2 CASSLGSGISDTQYF TGTGCCAGCAGCTTAGGTAGCGGGATATCAGATACGCAGTATTTT
TRBJ1-1 TRBV3-1 NA NA CASSLQGLGAFF TGTGCCAGCAGCCTACAGGGTCTTGGAGCTTTCTTT
TRBJ2-5 TRBV12-3/TRBV12-4 NA NA CASSSEGDNQETQYF TGTGCCAGCAGTTCCGAGGGGGACAACCAAGAGACCCAGTACTTC
TRBJ2-5 TRBV7-2 many NA CASSVQGRPQETQHF TGTGCCAGCAGCGTCCAGGGGAGGCCCCAAGAGACCCAGCACTTC
TRBJ1-2 TRBV6-5 many NA CATRRESNYGYTF TGTGCCACCAGGAGAGAGTCTAACTATGGCTACACCTTC
TRBJ2-1 TRBV2 many NA CASAGEYSYNEQFF TGTGCCAGCGCCGGGGAATACTCCTACAATGAGCAGTTCTTC
TRBJ2-5 TRBV7-2 many NA CASSLGPQETQYF TGTGCCAGCAGCTTAGGTCCTCAAGAGACCCAGTACTTC
TRBJ2-1 TRBV4-1 many NA CASSQDLTLPEDEQFF TGCGCCAGCAGCCAAGATCTGACACTACCCGAAGATGAGCAGTTCTTC
TRBJ2-3 TRBV24-1 many NA CATSEFITDTQYF TGTGCCACCAGTGAATTCATCACAGATACGCAGTATTTT
TRBJ1-6 TRBV20-1 many TRBD1 CSAGTGGNSPLHF TGCAGTGCCGGGACAGGGGGGAATTCACCCCTCCACTTT
TRBJ1-2 TRBV19 many NA CASSIVADSYGYTF TGTGCCAGTAGTATAGTGGCGGACAGCTATGGCTACACCTTC
TRBJ2-5 TRBV6-1 many NA CASSDPRRGVETQYF TGTGCCAGCAGTGACCCTCGGAGGGGGGTGGAGACCCAGTACTTC